This T cell receptor (beta chain) was recovered during a study of T cell responses to AZD1222 COVID-19 vaccine (dated by TCRdb to about 2021). A note on the overall study: AZD1222 recipients whose second dose came at about 4 weeks and those whose second dose came at about 12 weeks were combined into one group, since spike-specific TCR depth and breadth did not differ between the two schedules. A total of about 250 trial participants underwent TCR sequencing, of whom about 210 had received two doses of AZD1222 and 26 had received two doses of the MenACWY control vaccine. Trial participants were enrolled by age into subgroups of 18-55, 56-69 and 70-plus years, and roughly 160, 29 and 62 TCR-sequenced participants, respectively, were included in these subgroups.

Explained via the paper, the time point label denotes: baseline before first vaccination. Samples from vaccinated people were obtained from the UK trials COV001 and COV002, which included a single-blind randomized controlled phase 2/3 trial of AZD1222 (ChAdOx1 nCoV-19) in healthy adults. For TCRbeta chain sequencing, PBMC samples from trial participants were taken at day 0 and at day 28 after the second dose. The CDR3 regions of human TCRbeta chains were analyzed by immunosequencing. On the authors' methods: Repertoire TCRs were checked for matches against a reference library of SARS-CoV-2-specific TCRs that had been generated using the MIRA antigen-specificity platform. Breadth meant the fraction of unique TCRs that were SARS-CoV-2-associated, whereas depth meant the fraction of total T cells that were SARS-CoV-2-associated. Using the MIRA data, each spike-specific TCR was assigned both to the spike region to which the TCR was reactive and to a CD4 or CD8 class. Log10-transformed breadth and depth values were compared by one-way ANOVA with Sidak's multiple comparisons tests. TCRdb retrieved this table from immuneACCESS and kept in-frame rearrangements only. Not all clones are present; in checked studies, unresolved V genes account for under half, and no reason is known for the remainder. V, J and clone size reflect that table, while D and trimming were determined from the DNA. The sample table holds 160,000 or so clones, of which 90% to 95% were seen once. Less than 2.5% of the sample comes from the top ten.

To note about this clone: It has no known antigen specificity. Base qualities are not at hand, and no much larger clone is one base apart.

Clipping removes 5 bases from V and 2 bases from J, with 19 as the unmatched junction base count. CDR1 and CDR2 (SGHVT, SQSDAQ) derive from the germline V gene. The CDR3 covers 19 residues, taking in both the cysteine and the phenylalanine. Left in the record is the CDR3 DNA by itself, 57 bases read in frame from the first base. What the study reported, not specific to this receptor: Most participants were white British and females outnumbered males, and the authors suggested that clonal diversity may have been underestimated. Reportedly, close to half of the unique spike-specific TCRs recognized epitopes lying outside the regions that are mutated in the B.1.351 and B.1.1.7 variants. Conclusions about previously exposed vaccinees are limited, since just five or six AZD1222 recipients were seropositive for SARS-CoV-2 at baseline. In the small 56-69-year group, the increase in depth fell short of significance, most likely because of low power. After two AZD1222 doses, both the breadth and the depth of spike-specific TCRs were significantly higher than at day 0 and than in MenACWY recipients. CD4 TCRs associated with the vaccine covered the entire spike protein, and the dominant responses were in regions 160-218 and 743-854. No day 14 peak-response samples were available, so repertoires were characterized only after the peak T cell response.

This chain is built from TRBV7-4 and TRBJ2-7; 9 bases in the middle match TRBD1. The specimen was peripheral blood, collected on day 0 of AZD1222 vaccination. The receptor was isolated from an adult in good health. The sequence in DNA is TGTGCCAGCAGCCCCCCCCTGGGGGGACAGGGAGGGGGGACCTACGAGCAGTACTTC. It translates as CASSPPLGGQGGGTYEQYF.